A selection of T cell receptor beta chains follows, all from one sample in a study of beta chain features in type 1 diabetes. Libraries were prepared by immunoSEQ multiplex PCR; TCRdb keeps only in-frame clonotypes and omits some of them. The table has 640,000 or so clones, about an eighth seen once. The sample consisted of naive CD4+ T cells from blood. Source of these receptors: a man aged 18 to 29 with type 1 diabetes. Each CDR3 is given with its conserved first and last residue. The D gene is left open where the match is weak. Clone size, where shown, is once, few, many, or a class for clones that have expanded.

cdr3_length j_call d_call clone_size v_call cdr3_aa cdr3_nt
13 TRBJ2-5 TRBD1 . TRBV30 CAWGRDSQETQYF TGTGCCTGGGGCCGGGACAGCCAAGAGACCCAGTACTTC
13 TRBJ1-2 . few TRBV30 CAWAGSGYYGYTF TGTGCCTGGGCGGGGTCGGGGTACTATGGCTACACCTTC
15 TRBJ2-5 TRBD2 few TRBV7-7 CASSTRTSGTETQYF TGTGCCAGCAGCACCCGGACTAGCGGGACGGAGACCCAGTACTTC
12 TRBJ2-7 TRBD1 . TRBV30 CAWGTGPYEQYF TGTGCCTGGGGGACAGGACCCTACGAGCAGTACTTC
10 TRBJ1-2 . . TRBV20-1 CSAAGVGYTF TGCAGTGCTGCGGGGGTGGGCTACACCTTC
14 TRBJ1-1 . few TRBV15 CATSRDSGSTEAFF TGTGCCACCAGCAGAGATTCGGGTAGCACTGAAGCTTTCTTT
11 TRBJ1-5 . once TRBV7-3 CASSLSQPQHF TGTGCCAGCAGCTTAAGTCAGCCCCAGCATTTT
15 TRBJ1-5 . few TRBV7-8 CASGLGAVSNQPQHF TGTGCCAGCGGACTGGGGGCAGTGAGCAATCAGCCCCAGCATTTT
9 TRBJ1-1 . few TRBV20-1 CTPGAEAFF TGCACCCCTGGGGCTGAAGCTTTCTTT
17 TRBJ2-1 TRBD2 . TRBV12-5 CASGFLRTSGSYNEQFF TGTGCTAGTGGTTTCCTAAGGACTAGCGGCTCCTACAATGAGCAGTTCTTC
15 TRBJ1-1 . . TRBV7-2 CASSLAGAVGTEAFF TGTGCCAGCAGCTTAGCGGGGGCGGTTGGCACTGAAGCTTTCTTT
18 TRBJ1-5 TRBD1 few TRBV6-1 CASSGTGTGGGSNQPQHF TGTGCCAGCAGTGGTACCGGGACAGGGGGTGGTAGCAATCAGCCCCAGCATTTT
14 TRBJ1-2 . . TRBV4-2 CASSSDGGNYGYTF TGTGCCAGCAGCTCGGACGGCGGAAACTATGGCTACACCTTC
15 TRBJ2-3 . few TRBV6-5 CASSPYPTVPDTQYF TGTGCCAGCAGTCCCTACCCGACAGTTCCAGATACGCAGTATTTT
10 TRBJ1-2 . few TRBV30 CAWSGVSDTF TGTGCCTGGAGTGGGGTTAGCGACACCTTC
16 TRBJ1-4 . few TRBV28 CASSRRDSLLGEKLFF TGTGCCAGCAGCAGACGGGACTCCCTCTTGGGTGAAAAACTGTTTTTT
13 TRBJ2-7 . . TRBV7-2 CASSPTLRYEQYF TGTGCCAGCAGCCCTACGCTCCGCTACGAGCAGTACTTC
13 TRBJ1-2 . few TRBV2 CASSETTNYGYTF TGTGCCAGCAGTGAAACCACTAACTATGGCTACACCTTC
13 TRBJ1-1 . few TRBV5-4 CASSAPGGTEAFF TGTGCCAGCAGCGCGCCGGGGGGCACTGAAGCTTTCTTT
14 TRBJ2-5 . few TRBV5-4 CASSLMGGLETQYF TGTGCCAGCAGCTTGATGGGGGGGCTGGAGACCCAGTACTTC
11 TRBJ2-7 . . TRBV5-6 CASSREYEQYF TGTGCCAGCAGCCGAGAGTACGAGCAGTACTTC
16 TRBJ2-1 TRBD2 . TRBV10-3 CAISETSGGPRDEQFF TGTGCCATCAGTGAAACTAGCGGGGGCCCTAGGGATGAGCAGTTCTTC
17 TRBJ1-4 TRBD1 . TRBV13 CASSYDRGLATNEKLFF TGTGCCAGCAGCTACGACAGGGGACTTGCAACTAATGAAAAACTGTTTTTT
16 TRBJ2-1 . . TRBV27 CASLPRGTHGGNEQFF TGTGCCAGCCTACCCCGGGGGACCCATGGGGGCAATGAGCAGTTCTTC
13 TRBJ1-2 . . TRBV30 CAWSFYGGSGYTF TGTGCCTGGAGTTTTTACGGGGGTAGCGGCTACACCTTC
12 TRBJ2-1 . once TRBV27 CAGRGVYNEQFF TGTGCCGGCAGGGGGGTTTACAATGAGCAGTTCTTC
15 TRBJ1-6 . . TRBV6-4 CASSDQSSYNSPLHF TGTGCCAGCAGTGACCAGAGCTCCTATAATTCACCCCTCCACTTT
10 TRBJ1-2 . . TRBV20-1 CSAESRVHTF TGCAGTGCTGAATCTAGGGTCCACACCTTC
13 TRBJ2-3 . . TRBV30 CAWSAINTDTQYF TGTGCCTGGAGTGCAATCAACACAGATACGCAGTATTTT
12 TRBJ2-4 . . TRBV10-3 CAISESLARMDF TGTGCCATCAGTGAGTCGTTAGCAAGGATGGACTTC
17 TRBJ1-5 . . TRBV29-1 CSVGHRAVRGGNQPQHF TGCAGCGTTGGACACAGGGCGGTCCGCGGCGGCAATCAGCCCCAGCATTTT
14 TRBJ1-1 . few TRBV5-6 CASRRGQSNTEAFF TGTGCCAGCAGACGAGGACAGTCGAACACTGAAGCTTTCTTT
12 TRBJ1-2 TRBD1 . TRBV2 CASSLTGYGYTF TGTGCCAGCAGCCTGACAGGGTACGGCTACACCTTC
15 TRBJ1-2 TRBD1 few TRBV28 CASSSTTGDNYGYTF TGTGCCAGCAGTTCGACGACAGGGGATAACTATGGCTACACCTTC
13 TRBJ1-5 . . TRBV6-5 CASSFGQNQPQHF TGTGCCAGCAGTTTCGGACAGAATCAGCCCCAGCATTTT
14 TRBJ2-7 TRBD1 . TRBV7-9 CASSQQGTLYEQYF TGTGCCAGCAGCCAACAGGGGACCCTATACGAGCAGTACTTC
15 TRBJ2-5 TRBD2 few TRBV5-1 CASSMGTSGQETQYF TGCGCCAGCAGCATGGGGACTAGCGGACAAGAGACCCAGTACTTC
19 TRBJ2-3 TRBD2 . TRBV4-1 CASSQDGASGYESTDTQYF TGCGCCAGCAGCCAAGATGGGGCTAGCGGGTATGAAAGCACAGATACGCAGTATTTT
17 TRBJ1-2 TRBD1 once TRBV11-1 CASSHPGQGAEDYGYTF TGTGCCAGCAGCCATCCGGGACAGGGGGCCGAAGACTATGGCTACACCTTC
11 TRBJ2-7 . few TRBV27 CASGLGVEQYF TGTGCCAGCGGCCTTGGAGTCGAGCAGTACTTC
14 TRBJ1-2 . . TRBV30 CAWSVVPMEYGYTF TGTGCCTGGAGTGTAGTCCCGATGGAGTATGGCTACACTTTC
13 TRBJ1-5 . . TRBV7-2 CASSSQGDQPQHF TGTGCCAGCAGCTCACAGGGAGATCAGCCCCAGCATTTT
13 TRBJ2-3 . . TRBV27 CASSRTGTDTQYF TGTGCCAGCAGTCGGACGGGAACAGATACGCAGTATTTT
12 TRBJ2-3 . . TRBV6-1 CASSSSTDTQYF TGTGCCAGCAGCTCGAGCACAGATACGCAGTATTTT
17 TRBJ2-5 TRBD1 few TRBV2 CASSEMMGQGPLGTQYF TGTGCCAGCAGTGAGATGATGGGACAGGGTCCATTGGGGACCCAGTACTTC
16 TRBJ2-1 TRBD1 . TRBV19 CASRAPGTGGINEQFF TGTGCCAGTAGAGCCCCTGGGACAGGGGGAATCAATGAGCAGTTCTTC
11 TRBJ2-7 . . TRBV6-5 CASRNGHEQYF TGTGCCAGCAGAAACGGCCACGAGCAGTACTTC
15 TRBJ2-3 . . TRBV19 CASSDATTTTDTQYF TGTGCCAGTAGTGACGCCACTACTACCACAGATACGCAGTATTTT
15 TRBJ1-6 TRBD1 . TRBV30 CAWSVGQGADSPLHF TGTGCCTGGAGTGTAGGACAGGGGGCAGATTCACCCCTCCACTTT
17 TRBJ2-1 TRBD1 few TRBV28 CASSTPLWTGGNNEQFF TGTGCCAGCAGTACCCCTCTGTGGACAGGAGGAAACAATGAGCAGTTCTTC
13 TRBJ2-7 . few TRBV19 CASSISRPNEQYF TGTGCCAGTAGTATAAGCCGGCCCAACGAGCAGTACTTC
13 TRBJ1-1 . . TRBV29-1 CSVRIDMNTEAFF TGCAGCGTTCGAATTGATATGAACACTGAAGCTTTCTTT
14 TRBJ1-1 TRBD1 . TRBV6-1 CASSDGTGSTEAFF TGTGCCAGCAGTGACGGGACAGGTTCCACTGAAGCTTTCTTT
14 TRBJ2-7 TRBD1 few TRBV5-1 CASSTDRESYEQYF TGCGCCAGCAGCACCGACAGGGAGAGCTACGAGCAGTACTTC
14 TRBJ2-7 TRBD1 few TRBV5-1 CASSFGGQAYEQYF TGCGCCAGCAGCTTCGGAGGACAGGCCTACGAGCAGTACTTC
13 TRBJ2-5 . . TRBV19 CASSIAQKETQYF TGTGCCAGTAGTATTGCGCAGAAGGAGACCCAGTACTTC
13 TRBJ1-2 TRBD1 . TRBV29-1 CSVEGQGADGYTF TGCAGCGTTGAAGGACAGGGGGCAGATGGCTACACCTTC
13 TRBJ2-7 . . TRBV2 CASSELDPYEQYF TGTGCCAGCAGTGAATTGGATCCCTACGAGCAGTACTTC
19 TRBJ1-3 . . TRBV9 CASSVGTQFLGLSGNTIYF TGTGCCAGCAGCGTAGGAACCCAGTTCTTAGGGTTGTCTGGAAACACCATATATTTT